The rows below give T cell receptor beta chains drawn from one sample of a study of shared clonotypes between healthy human individuals. Libraries were prepared by immunoSEQ multiplex PCR; TCRdb keeps only in-frame clonotypes and omits some of them. Of about 480,000 clones in the sample, roughly 79% were seen once. The specimen sequenced was PBMCs. These receptors came from a woman in her 40s in good health. Some clones in this sample may be carry-over from other donors' samples. The CDR3 runs from the conserved cysteine through the conserved F or W. A D gene is named only where the DNA matches it firmly. Size values are once, few and many counts, or a class for expanded clones, and some rows have none.

clone_size,d_call,cdr3_length,v_call,j_call,cdr3_nt,cdr3_aa
-,-,12,TRBV18,TRBJ2-5,TGTGCCAGCTCACCGGCAGAAGAGACCCAGTACTTC,CASSPAEETQYF
-,TRBD1,15,TRBV5-4,TRBJ1-5,TGTGCCAGCAGCATACAGGGGATCAGCAATCAGCCCCAGCATTTT,CASSIQGISNQPQHF
-,-,13,TRBV28,TRBJ1-1,TGTGCCAGCAGTTTTCTGGGCACCATACAAGCTTTCTTT,CASSFLGTIQAFF
few,TRBD2,17,TRBV7-3,TRBJ2-2,TGTGCCAGCAGCCTGAACAGCGGGAGGGGGAACACCGGGGAGCTGTTTTTT,CASSLNSGRGNTGELFF
-,-,14,TRBV5-1,TRBJ2-7,TGCGCCAGCAGCTTAACCCCGGATGACGACGAGCAGTACTTC,CASSLTPDDDEQYF
-,-,14,TRBV7-9,TRBJ2-5,TGTGCCAGCAGCGAGCCGGGACCTCAAGAGACCCAGTACTTC,CASSEPGPQETQYF
once,TRBD2,13,TRBV7-2,TRBJ2-7,TGTGCCAGCAGCTTACGGGGGGCCTACGAGCAGTACTTC,CASSLRGAYEQYF
-,-,15,TRBV7-8,TRBJ1-1,TGTGCCAGCAAAGGGGCAGGGGACGGTCACACTGAAGCTTTCTTT,CASKGAGDGHTEAFF
-,TRBD2,14,TRBV11-2,TRBJ2-3,TGTGCCAGCAGCAACGGACTAGCGACTAATACGCAGTATTTT,CASSNGLATNTQYF
-,TRBD2,14,TRBV2,TRBJ2-7,TGTGCCAGCAGTCGGCAGCGGGAGGGCTACGAGCAGTACTTC,CASSRQREGYEQYF
-,TRBD2,15,TRBV7-7,TRBJ2-1,TGTGCCAGCAGCTCAGGGACTAGCGGATACAATGAGCAGTTCTTC,CASSSGTSGYNEQFF
-,-,12,TRBV28,TRBJ2-7,TGTGCCAGCGGGTTAGACCGGGGGGAGCAGTACTTC,CASGLDRGEQYF
-,-,17,TRBV19,TRBJ1-5,TGTGCCAGTAGTATCTTGGGATTTCGGACTGAGAATCAGCCCCAGCATTTT,CASSILGFRTENQPQHF
-,-,12,TRBV7-9,TRBJ2-7,TGTGCCAGCAGCTCGGCAGGGCATGAGCAGTACTTC,CASSSAGHEQYF
few,-,15,TRBV9,TRBJ1-6,TGTGCCAGCAGCCCGGACCGTTTCGAAAGTTCACCCCTCCACTTT,CASSPDRFESSPLHF
-,-,11,TRBV2,TRBJ2-1,TGTGCCAGCAGTGAAAGGGGGGAGCAGTTCTTC,CASSERGEQFF
-,TRBD2,14,TRBV28,TRBJ2-1,TGTGCCAGCAGCCTAGTAGCGGGTGTGTTTGAGCAGTTCTTC,CASSLVAGVFEQFF
-,-,12,TRBV15,TRBJ2-7,TGTGCCACCAGCAGAGATACTGGGAGGCAGTACTTC,CATSRDTGRQYF
-,TRBD1,15,TRBV4-1,TRBJ1-2,TGCGCCAGCGCCTCCGGGACAGAGACCTTCTATGGCTACACCTTC,CASASGTETFYGYTF
-,TRBD2,13,TRBV14,TRBJ2-1,TGTGCCAGCAGCCAAGCGGGGGGGTCGTACTCGTTCTTC,CASSQAGGSYSFF
-,TRBD1,16,TRBV27,TRBJ2-7,TGTGCCAGCAGGCCGGGGACAGCTTTTGCCTCCTACGAGCAGTACTTC,CASRPGTAFASYEQYF
-,TRBD2,16,TRBV7-3,TRBJ2-7,TGTGCCAGCAGCTTACGTGGCGGGAGGGCCTCCTACGAGCAGTACTTC,CASSLRGGRASYEQYF
-,-,18,TRBV4-1,TRBJ1-1,TGCGCCAGCAGCCAAGATCTAGGCAGTAACCCTATGAACACTGAAGCTTTCTTT,CASSQDLGSNPMNTEAFF
-,TRBD2,16,TRBV2,TRBJ2-7,TGTGCCAGCAGTGGTCACGGACTAGCGGGGACCTACGAGCAGTACTTC,CASSGHGLAGTYEQYF
-,TRBD2,17,TRBV4-1,TRBJ2-2,TGCGCCAGCAGCCAAGATCTTTGGACTAGCGGGATCGGGGAGCTGTTTTTT,CASSQDLWTSGIGELFF
-,-,13,TRBV19,TRBJ2-5,TGTGCCAGTTCCGCCCTGGCCTTGGAGACCCAGTACTTC,CASSALALETQYF
-,TRBD1,17,TRBV7-3,TRBJ2-7,TGTGCCAGCAGCCCCTATCTGCCGGGACAGGGTTCCTACGAGCAGTACTTC,CASSPYLPGQGSYEQYF
-,-,16,TRBV15,TRBJ2-2,TGTGCCACCAGCACTTTAGATAACTTTCCCACCGGGGAGCTGTTTTTT,CATSTLDNFPTGELFF
-,-,15,TRBV18,TRBJ1-1,TGTGCCAGCTCAAGCCGCCGACAGACGAACACTGAAGCTTTCTTT,CASSSRRQTNTEAFF